This T cell receptor beta chain stems from a study of blood T cells in healthy people across ages. The study isolated at least 6.5 million PBMCs from each sample. Trimming pared 4 bases from V and 11 bases from J, leaving 26 bases between. CDR1 is LGHNA and CDR2 is YSLEER in the germline V gene. The CDR3 length is 16 residues. Study findings and constraints: Among T cells, TCR beta diversity per million cells dropped roughly linearly as age rose. Donors of long life had a larger count of naive CD4+ cells and greater diversity than aged donors.

Primers used in a second PCR of roughly 6 to 12 cycles were a sample-barcoded 5' primer and a J-beta primer mix. A 12-random-nucleotide template-switch adaptor tagged each cDNA molecule. A single record per CDR3 protein comes from TCRdb applying MiXCR to the 5' RACE reads. There are some 1,500,000 distinct CDR3 sequences in the sample; 42% occur only once, and approximately 4.1% lies in the top ten. Regarding this clonotype: Its antigen is unknown.

This chain uses TRBV4-3 with TRBJ2-5; weak D call: TRBD1 (6 bases). This TCR came from a woman under 30 in good health. Input material: blood. The CDR3 reads CASSRELSPWDNEQYF. The CDR3 DNA sequence: TGCGCCAGCAGCCGCGAACTGTCACCTTGGGACAATGAGCAGTACTTC.